Listed here is a single TCR beta chain. Its antigen is still unknown. The length of the CDR3 is 15 residues. Germline lookup yields CDR1 SGHRS and CDR2 YFSETQ. V was clipped by 4 bases and J by 2 bases; unmatched bases: 4. This specimen belongs to a study of cytomegalovirus exposure and HLA in healthy donors. Study-level findings and limits: In a later analysis, at a false discovery rate of 0.05, roughly 17,000 TCR beta sequences matched HLA alleles. V segments that were indistinguishable, TRBV6-2 and TRBV6-3 among them, were omitted from analysis. One cluster of highly shared sequence variants probably arose as a sequencing artifact.

13 Jbeta primers and 60 Vbeta primers were used for the PCR. The protocol was immunoSEQ multiplex PCR, while the TCRdb copy is restricted to in-frame clones and leaves out a portion. Among about 150,000 clones listed, 75% to 85% were seen once. The clonotype originates from a woman aged 40 to 49 in good health and CMV-seropositive. The chain joins TRBV5-1 to TRBJ2-3; 10 bases are shared with TRBD2. The sample comprised PBMCs. The CDR3 DNA reads as TGCGCCAGCAGCCACGGACTAGCGGTCACAGATACGCAGTATTTT. Protein sequence: CASSHGLAVTDTQYF.